A single TCR beta chain is shown here with its context. As handled by the study authors: Estimation of nucleated cell counts was performed using reference gene primer amplification. Clones were read by immunoSEQ multiplex PCR, and TCRdb kept only the in-frame ones, dropping some. V and J calls and clone size come straight from that table; D and trimming were deduced from the DNA. The sample carries 200,000 to 250,000 clones, 80% to 90% recorded once. The data stem from a study of blood T cell repertoires in COVID-19. The CDR3 has 15 residues. V was clipped by 2 bases and J by 4 bases, with 11 bases between them. Germline V gives CDR1 SGHTA, CDR2 FQGNSA.

Input material: peripheral blood. The origin of this receptor is a man in his fifties or sixties with active or convalescent COVID-19. The rearrangement uses TRBV7-2 and TRBJ1-4, with D maybe TRBD1 (5 bases). CDR3 DNA sequence: TGTGCCAGCAGCTTATATGCAGGGTATAATGAAAAACTGTTTTTT. The encoded protein is CASSLYAGYNEKLFF.